The clone carrying this T cell receptor beta chain has at least ten counts. This sample is part of a study of T cells in Graves' hyperthyroidism and ophthalmopathy. This CDR3 spans 13 amino acids. The ends were cut back, 6 bases at V and 0 bases at J, with 11 bases in the middle. In germline, CDR1 is DFQATT, CDR2 SNEGSKA (reference sequence). There were TCR beta CDR3 regions amplified from RNA transcripts. HTBI primers drove first-round RT-PCR of the TCR CDR3. Using its own MiXCR run on the multiplex PCR reads, TCRdb lists one record per CDR3 protein. The profile covers 550,000 to 650,000 distinct CDR3 sequences, with around 13% appearing a single time and over 11% taken by the ten largest.

V and J are TRBV20-1 and TRBJ1-1; D remains ambiguous. The sequence was collected from a woman between 40 and 50 years old with Graves' hyperthyroidism. What was sequenced was blood. Here the CDR3 DNA reads TGCAGTGCAGCCGGGCTTATGAACACTGAAGCTTTCTTT. This codes for CSAAGLMNTEAFF.